This TCR beta chain was identified in a study of blood T cell repertoires in COVID-19. Study as a whole: Acute-phase and convalescent COVID-19 samples originated in the United States, Italy and Spain. From T cells, B-cell-depleted T cells, or PBMCs came the material, which was cDNA or gDNA.

Germline V lookup: CDR1 SGHAT, CDR2 FQNNGV. This CDR3 comprises 13 residues. V was pared by 5 bases and J by 5 bases, with 3 bases of the junction left unmatched. Only a few counts were recorded for this clone. Per the authors' pipeline: Estimates of nucleated cell counts were drawn from the amplification of reference gene primers. TCRdb's copy holds only in-frame clones and misses some; the assay was immunoSEQ multiplex PCR. D and trimming were read from the DNA, whereas the V and J calls and clone size are those reported in that table. The sample has hundreds of thousands of clones, about 86% seen once.

The clonotype comes from a woman between 50 and 59 years old with acute or convalescent COVID-19. The source material was peripheral blood. This rearrangement joins TRBV11-2 to TRBJ2-1; 7 positions agree with TRBD1. Here the CDR3 reads CASSMGQNNEQFF. CDR3 coding DNA: TGTGCCAGCAGCATGGGACAGAACAATGAGCAGTTCTTC. Full variable domain (remainder filled in from reference TRBV11-2 and TRBJ2-1): EAGVAQSPRYKIIEKRQSVAFWCNPISGHATLYWYQQILGQGPKLLIQFQNNGVVDDSQLPKDRFSAERLKGVDSTLKIQPAKLEDSAVYLCASSMGQNNEQFFGPGTRLTVL.